This T cell receptor (beta chain) was recovered during a study of T cells after yellow fever vaccination. V lost 2 bases and J 5 bases, leaving 6 bases between the germline ends. The germline V gene has CDR1 DFQATT and CDR2 SNEGSKA (reference sequence). This CDR3 is 11 amino acids long. TCRdb redid the calling of the 5' RACE reads with MiXCR, one entry per CDR3 protein. This sample has about 240,000 distinct CDR3 sequences; 6.9% occur once, and the top ten carry roughly 0.9%. In this sample, this clonotype turned up a few times. Specimen: CD4+ T cells sorted from PBMCs, collected 15 days after the yellow fever booster vaccination. The chain links TRBV20-1 to TRBJ2-5; maybe TRBD2 (6 bases). This TCR was recovered from a man aged 25 to 40 who received the YFV17D yellow fever vaccine. CDR3: CSARLAETQYF. CDR3 bases: TGCAGTGCTAGACTAGCGGAGACCCAGTACTTC.